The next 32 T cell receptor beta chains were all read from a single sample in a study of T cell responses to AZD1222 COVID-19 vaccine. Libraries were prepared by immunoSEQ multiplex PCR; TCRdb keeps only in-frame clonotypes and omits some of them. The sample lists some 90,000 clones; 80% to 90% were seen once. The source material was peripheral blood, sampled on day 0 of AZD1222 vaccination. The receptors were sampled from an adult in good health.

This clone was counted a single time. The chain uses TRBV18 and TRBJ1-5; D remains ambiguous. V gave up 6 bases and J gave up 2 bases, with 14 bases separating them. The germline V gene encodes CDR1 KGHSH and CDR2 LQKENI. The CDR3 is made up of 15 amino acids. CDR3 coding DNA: TGTGCCAGCTCCCCCGAGGCAAATGGCAATCAGCCCCAGCATTTT. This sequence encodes CASSPEANGNQPQHF.

CDR3 nucleotide sequence: TGCGCCAGCAGCTCAAGCCGGGACAGGTTGTACTTC. Translation gives CASSSSRDRLYF. V usage is TRBV5-1 and J usage is TRBJ2-5; 8 bases agree with TRBD1. The V gene end was trimmed by 3 bases and the J gene end by 13 bases; junction bases not matched to a gene: 8. CDR1 and CDR2 from the germline V gene are SGHRS and YFSETQ. The length of the CDR3 is 12 residues.

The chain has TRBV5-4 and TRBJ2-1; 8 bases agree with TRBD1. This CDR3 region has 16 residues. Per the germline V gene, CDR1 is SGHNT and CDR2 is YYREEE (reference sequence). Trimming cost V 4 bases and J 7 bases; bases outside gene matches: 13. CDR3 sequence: CASSPGQGVVINEQFF. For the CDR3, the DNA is TGTGCCAGCAGCCCAGGACAGGGCGTCGTGATTAATGAGCAGTTCTTC.

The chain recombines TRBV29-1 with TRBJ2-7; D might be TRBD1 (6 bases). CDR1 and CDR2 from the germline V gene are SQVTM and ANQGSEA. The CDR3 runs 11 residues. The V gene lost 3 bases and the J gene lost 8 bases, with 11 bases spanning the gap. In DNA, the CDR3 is TGCAGCGTTGACAGGGGCTTGAAGCAGTACTTC. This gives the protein CSVDRGLKQYF.

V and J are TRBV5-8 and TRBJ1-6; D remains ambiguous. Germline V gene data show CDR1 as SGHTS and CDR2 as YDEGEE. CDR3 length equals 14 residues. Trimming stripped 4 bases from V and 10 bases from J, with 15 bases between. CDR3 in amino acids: CASSPRFGGSPLHF. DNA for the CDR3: TGTGCCAGCAGCCCCCGTTTCGGCGGGTCACCCCTCCACTTT.

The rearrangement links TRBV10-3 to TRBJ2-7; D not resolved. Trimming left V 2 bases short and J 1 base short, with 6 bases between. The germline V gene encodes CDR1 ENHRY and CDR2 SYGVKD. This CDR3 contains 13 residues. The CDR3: CAISEGLSYEQYF. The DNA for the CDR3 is TGTGCCATCAGTGAGGGTCTATCCTACGAGCAGTACTTC.

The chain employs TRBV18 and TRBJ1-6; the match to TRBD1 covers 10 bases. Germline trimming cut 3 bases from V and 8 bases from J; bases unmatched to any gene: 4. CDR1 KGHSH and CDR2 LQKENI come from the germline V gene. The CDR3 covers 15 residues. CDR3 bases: TGTGCCAGCTCACCGGGGACAGGGGAGTATTCACCCCTCCACTTT. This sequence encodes CASSPGTGEYSPLHF. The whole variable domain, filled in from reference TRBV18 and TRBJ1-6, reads NAGVMQNPRHLVRRRGQEARLRCSPMKGHSHVYWYRQLPEEGLKFMVYLQKENIIDESGMPKERFSAEFPKEGPSILRIQQVVRGDSAAYFCASSPGTGEYSPLHFGNGTRLTVT.

CDR3 sequence: CASSFPEGGNTIYF. The DNA for the CDR3 is TGTGCCAGCAGTTTTCCGGAAGGTGGAAACACCATATATTTT. The V and J genes are TRBV28 and TRBJ1-3; no clear D gene. The CDR3 runs 14 residues. The V end lost 3 bases, the J end lost 3 bases, and 9 bases lay between the germline ends. The germline CDR1 and CDR2 sequences are MDHEN and SYDVKM. Drawing the rest from reference TRBV28 and TRBJ1-3, the complete variable domain is DVKVTQSSRYLVKRTGEKVFLECVQDMDHENMFWYRQDPGLGLRLIYFSYDVKMKEKGDIPEGYSVSREKKERFSLILESASTNQTSMYLCASSFPEGGNTIYFGEGSWLTVV.

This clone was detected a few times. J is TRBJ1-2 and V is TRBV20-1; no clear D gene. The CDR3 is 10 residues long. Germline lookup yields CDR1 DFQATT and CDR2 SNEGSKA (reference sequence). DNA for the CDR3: TGCAGGGTCAGAACGAATGGCTACACCTTC. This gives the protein CRVRTNGYTF.

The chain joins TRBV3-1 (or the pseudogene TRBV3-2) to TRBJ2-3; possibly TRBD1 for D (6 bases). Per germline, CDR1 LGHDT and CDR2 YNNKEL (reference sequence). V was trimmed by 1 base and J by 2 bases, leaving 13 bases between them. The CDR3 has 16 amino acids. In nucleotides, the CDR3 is TGTGCCAGCAGCCAAGTTACAGGGTGGGACACAGATACGCAGTATTTT. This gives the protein CASSQVTGWDTDTQYF.

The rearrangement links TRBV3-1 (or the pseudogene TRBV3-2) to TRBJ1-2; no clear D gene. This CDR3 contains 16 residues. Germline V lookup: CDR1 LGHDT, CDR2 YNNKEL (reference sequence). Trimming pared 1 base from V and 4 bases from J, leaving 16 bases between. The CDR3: CASSQAVGQVLYGYTF. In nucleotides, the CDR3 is TGTGCCAGCAGCCAAGCGGTCGGGCAGGTGCTCTATGGCTACACCTTC.

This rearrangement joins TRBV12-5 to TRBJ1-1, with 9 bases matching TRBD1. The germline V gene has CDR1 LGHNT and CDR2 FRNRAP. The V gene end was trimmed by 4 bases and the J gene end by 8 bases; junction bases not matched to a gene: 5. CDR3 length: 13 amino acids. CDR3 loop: CASGSGTGLEAFF. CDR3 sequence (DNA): TGTGCTAGTGGTTCCGGGACAGGGTTGGAAGCTTTCTTT. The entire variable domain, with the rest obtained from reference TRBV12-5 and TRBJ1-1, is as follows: DARVTQTPRHKVTEMGQEVTMRCQPILGHNTVFWYRQTMMQGLELLAYFRNRAPLDDSGMPKDRFSAEMPDATLATLKIQPSEPRDSAVYFCASGSGTGLEAFFGQGTRLTVV.

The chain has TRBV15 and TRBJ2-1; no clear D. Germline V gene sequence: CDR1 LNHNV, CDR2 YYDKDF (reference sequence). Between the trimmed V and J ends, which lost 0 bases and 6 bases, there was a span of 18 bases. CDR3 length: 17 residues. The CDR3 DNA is TGTGCCACCAGCAGAGATCAAGGGTCCTACATTGGCAATGAGCAGTTCTTC. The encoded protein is CATSRDQGSYIGNEQFF. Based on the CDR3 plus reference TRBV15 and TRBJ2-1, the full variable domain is DAMVIQNPRYQVTQFGKPVTLSCSQTLNHNVMYWYQQKSSQAPKLLFHYYDKDFNNEADTPDNFQSRRPNTSFCFLDIRSPGLGDTAMYLCATSRDQGSYIGNEQFFGPGTRLTVL.

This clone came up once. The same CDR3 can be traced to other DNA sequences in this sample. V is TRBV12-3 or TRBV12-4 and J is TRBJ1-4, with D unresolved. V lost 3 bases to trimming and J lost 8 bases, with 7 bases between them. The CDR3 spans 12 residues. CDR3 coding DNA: TGTGCCAGCAGTTTCCCTCTAGAAAAACTGTTTTTT. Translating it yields CASSFPLEKLFF.

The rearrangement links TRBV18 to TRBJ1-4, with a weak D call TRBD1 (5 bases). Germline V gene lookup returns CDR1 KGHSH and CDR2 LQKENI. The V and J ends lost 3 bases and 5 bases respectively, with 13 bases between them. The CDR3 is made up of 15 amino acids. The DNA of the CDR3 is TGTGCCAGCTCACCGGTGAGACAGAGAAATGAAAAACTGTTTTTT. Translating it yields CASSPVRQRNEKLFF.

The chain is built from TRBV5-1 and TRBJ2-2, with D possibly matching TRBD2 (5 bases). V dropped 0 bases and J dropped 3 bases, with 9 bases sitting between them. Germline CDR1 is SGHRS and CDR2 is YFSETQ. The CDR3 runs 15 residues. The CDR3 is CASSLGGIDTGELFF. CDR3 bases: TGCGCCAGCAGCTTGGGAGGGATCGACACCGGGGAGCTGTTTTTT.

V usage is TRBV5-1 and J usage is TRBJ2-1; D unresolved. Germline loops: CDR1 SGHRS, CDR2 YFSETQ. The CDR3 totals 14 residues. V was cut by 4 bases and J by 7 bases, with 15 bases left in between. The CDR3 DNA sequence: TGCGCCAGCAGCCCCCGGATTACTGAGAATGAGCAGTTCTTC. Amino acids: CASSPRITENEQFF.

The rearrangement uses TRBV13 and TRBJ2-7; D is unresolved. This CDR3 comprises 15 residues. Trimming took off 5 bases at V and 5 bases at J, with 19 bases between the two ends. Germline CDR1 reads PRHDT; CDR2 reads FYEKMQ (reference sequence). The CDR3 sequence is CASSRNYRLRDEQYF. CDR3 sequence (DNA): TGTGCCAGCAGCCGAAATTATCGTTTACGGGACGAGCAGTACTTC.

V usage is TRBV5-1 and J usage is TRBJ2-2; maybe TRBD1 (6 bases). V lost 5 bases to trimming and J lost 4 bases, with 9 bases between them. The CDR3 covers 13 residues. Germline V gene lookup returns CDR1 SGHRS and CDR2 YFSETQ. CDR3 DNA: TGCGCCAGCAGTGTACAGGGCACCGGGGAGCTGTTTTTT. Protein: CASSVQGTGELFF.

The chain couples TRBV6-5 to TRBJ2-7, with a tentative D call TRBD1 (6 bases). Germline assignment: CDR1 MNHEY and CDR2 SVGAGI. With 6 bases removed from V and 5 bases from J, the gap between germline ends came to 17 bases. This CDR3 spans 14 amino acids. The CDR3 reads CASRVQGYRDEQYF. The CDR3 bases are TGTGCCAGCAGGGTGCAGGGGTATCGAGACGAGCAGTACTTC.

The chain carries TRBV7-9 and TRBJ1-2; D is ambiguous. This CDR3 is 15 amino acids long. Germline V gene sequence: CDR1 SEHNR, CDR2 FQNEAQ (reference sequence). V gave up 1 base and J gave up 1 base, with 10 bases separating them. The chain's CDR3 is CASSLDGLHNYGYTF. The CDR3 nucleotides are TGTGCCAGCAGCTTAGACGGGCTACATAACTATGGCTACACCTTC.

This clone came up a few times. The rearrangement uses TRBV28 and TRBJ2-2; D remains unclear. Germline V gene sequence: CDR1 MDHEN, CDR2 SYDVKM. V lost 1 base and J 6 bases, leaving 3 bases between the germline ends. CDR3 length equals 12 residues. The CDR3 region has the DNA TGTGCCAGCAGTTTATTTGCCGGGGAGCTGTTTTTT. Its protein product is CASSLFAGELFF.

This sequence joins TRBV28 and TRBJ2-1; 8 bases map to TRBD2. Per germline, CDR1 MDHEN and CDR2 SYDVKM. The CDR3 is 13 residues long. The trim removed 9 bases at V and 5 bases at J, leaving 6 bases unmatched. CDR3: CASFSGEHNEQFF. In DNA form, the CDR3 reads TGTGCCAGTTTTAGCGGGGAGCACAATGAGCAGTTCTTC.

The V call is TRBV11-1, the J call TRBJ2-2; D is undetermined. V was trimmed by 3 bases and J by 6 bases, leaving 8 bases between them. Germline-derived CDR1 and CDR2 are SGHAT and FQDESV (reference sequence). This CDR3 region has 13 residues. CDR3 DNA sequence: TGTGCCAGCAGCTTGGCAGGTGCCGGGGAGCTGTTTTTT. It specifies CASSLAGAGELFF.

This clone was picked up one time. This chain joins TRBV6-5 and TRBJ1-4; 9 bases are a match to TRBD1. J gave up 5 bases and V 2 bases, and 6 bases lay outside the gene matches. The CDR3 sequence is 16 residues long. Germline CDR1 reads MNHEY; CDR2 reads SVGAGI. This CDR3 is CASSYGVGQGNEKLFF. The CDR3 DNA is TGTGCCAGCAGTTACGGGGTGGGACAGGGAAATGAAAAACTGTTTTTT.

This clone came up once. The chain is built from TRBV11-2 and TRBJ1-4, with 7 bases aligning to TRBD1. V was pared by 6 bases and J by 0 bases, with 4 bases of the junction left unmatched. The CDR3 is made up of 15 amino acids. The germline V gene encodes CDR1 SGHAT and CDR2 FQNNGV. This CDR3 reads CASRQGTSTNEKLFF. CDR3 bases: TGTGCCAGCAGACAGGGGACATCAACTAATGAAAAACTGTTTTTT.

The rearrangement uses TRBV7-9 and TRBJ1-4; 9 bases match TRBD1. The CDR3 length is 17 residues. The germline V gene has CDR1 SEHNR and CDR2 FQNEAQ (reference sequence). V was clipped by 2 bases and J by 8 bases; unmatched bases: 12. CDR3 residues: CASSLWGGQGSLEKLFF. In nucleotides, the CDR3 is TGTGCCAGCAGCTTATGGGGGGGACAGGGTTCTTTGGAAAAACTGTTTTTT.

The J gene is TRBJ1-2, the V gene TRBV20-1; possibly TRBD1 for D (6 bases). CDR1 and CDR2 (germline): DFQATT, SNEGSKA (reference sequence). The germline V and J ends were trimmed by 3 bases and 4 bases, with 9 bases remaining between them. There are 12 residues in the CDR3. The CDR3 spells CSASQGIYGYTF. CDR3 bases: TGCAGTGCTAGTCAGGGGATCTATGGCTACACCTTC.

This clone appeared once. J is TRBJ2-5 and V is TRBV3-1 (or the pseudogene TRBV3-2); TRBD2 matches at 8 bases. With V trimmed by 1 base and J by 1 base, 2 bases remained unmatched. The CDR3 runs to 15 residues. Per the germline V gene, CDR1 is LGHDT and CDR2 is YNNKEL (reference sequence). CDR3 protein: CASSQAGLAQETQYF. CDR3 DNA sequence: TGTGCCAGCAGCCAAGCCGGACTAGCCCAAGAGACCCAGTACTTC.

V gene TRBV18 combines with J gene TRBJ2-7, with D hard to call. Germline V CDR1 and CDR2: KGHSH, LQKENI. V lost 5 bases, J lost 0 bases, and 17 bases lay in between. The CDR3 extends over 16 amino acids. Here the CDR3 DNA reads TGTGCCAGCTCATACTCCGGGCCTACAAACTCCTACGAGCAGTACTTC. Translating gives CASSYSGPTNSYEQYF.

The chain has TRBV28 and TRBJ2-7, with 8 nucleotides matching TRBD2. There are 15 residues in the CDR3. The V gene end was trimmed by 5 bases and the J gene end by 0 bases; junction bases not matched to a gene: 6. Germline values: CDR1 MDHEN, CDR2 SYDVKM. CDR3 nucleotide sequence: TGTGCCAGCAGTCCGGGAGGGCCACTCTCCTACGAGCAGTACTTC. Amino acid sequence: CASSPGGPLSYEQYF. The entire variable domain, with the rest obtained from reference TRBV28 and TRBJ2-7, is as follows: DVKVTQSSRYLVKRTGEKVFLECVQDMDHENMFWYRQDPGLGLRLIYFSYDVKMKEKGDIPEGYSVSREKKERFSLILESASTNQTSMYLCASSPGGPLSYEQYFGPGTRLTVT.

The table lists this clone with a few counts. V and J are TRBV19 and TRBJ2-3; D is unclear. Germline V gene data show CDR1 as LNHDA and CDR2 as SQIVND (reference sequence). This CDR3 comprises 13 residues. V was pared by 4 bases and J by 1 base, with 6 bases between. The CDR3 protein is CASSRAGTDTQYF. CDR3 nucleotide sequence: TGTGCCAGTAGTAGGGCAGGCACAGATACGCAGTATTTT.